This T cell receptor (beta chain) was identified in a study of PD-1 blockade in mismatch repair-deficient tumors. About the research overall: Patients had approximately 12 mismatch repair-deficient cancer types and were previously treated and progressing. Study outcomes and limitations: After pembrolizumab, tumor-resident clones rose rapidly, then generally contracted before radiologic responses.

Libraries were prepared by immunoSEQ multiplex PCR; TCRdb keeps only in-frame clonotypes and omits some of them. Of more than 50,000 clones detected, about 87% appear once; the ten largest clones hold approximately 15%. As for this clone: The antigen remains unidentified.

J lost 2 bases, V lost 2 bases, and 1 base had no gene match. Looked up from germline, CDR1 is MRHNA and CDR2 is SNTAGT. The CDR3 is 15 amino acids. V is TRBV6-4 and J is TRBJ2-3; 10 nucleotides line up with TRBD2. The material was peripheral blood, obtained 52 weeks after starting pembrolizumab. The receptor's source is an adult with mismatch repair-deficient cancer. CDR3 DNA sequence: TGTGCCAGCAGTGACAGCGGGAGGGCCACAGATACGCAGTATTTT. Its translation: CASSDSGRATDTQYF.